This T cell receptor beta chain was captured in a study of cytomegalovirus exposure and HLA in healthy donors. Overall study findings and caveats: Data from an earlier analysis indicated that most TCR beta V segments were productive either about 87% or about 30% of the time. Reportedly, HLA-A and HLA-B alleles of most subjects were accurately predicted from TCR beta. Reports showed the classifier diagnosing cytomegalovirus status with high specificity and sensitivity.

Donors likely had unrecorded immune exposures despite being nominally healthy when sampled. The CDR3 has 14 amino acids. The J segment lost 5 bases and the V segment lost 4 bases, leaving 5 bases of the junction unmatched. Germline V gene data show CDR1 as SGDLS and CDR2 as YYNGEE. The PCR ran on 60 Vbeta and 13 Jbeta primers. Sequencing used immunoSEQ multiplex PCR; TCRdb keeps in-frame clones, though not all of them. In the table there are roughly 200,000 clones, about four fifths of which are singletons. Points on this clone: Its antigen is currently unknown.

The sample consisted of PBMCs. This chain joins TRBV9 and TRBJ2-3, with 9 positions matching TRBD1. This receptor was identified in a young woman in good health and CMV-seropositive. In nucleotides, the CDR3 is TGTGCCAGCAGCCCCGGACAGGGGTTAGATACGCAGTATTTT. Amino acids: CASSPGQGLDTQYF.